This TCR beta chain was captured by sequencing in a study of regulatory T cells in long-lasting Graves disease. Time point given: newly diagnosed GD, antithyroid drugs for less than 3 months. There was RNA extracted from PBMCs, and the TCR library was made from it. In this cohort, patients came from an endocrinology department located in Xi'an, China. According to the study, TCR beta libraries were built with iRepertoire HTBI primers and CDR3-region Arm-PCR. TCRdb used MiXCR to reprocess the multiplex PCR reads, holding one entry per CDR3 protein. The sample has some 490,000 distinct CDR3 sequences, about 12% seen once. In addition, the sample was reused for a study of T cells in Graves' hyperthyroidism and ophthalmopathy. That work contributes: During a first-round RT-PCR of the TCR CDR3, the HTBI primer set was used. Model predictions of ophthalmopathy came a median about six months before onset.

The source is a woman in her twenties or thirties with Graves disease. The specimen was peripheral blood mononuclear cells (PBMCs), collected at new diagnosis, from a patient treated with antithyroid drugs.

For the CDR3, the DNA is TGTGCCAGTAGTGCACAGGGGGCGGACACTGAAGCTTTCTTT. Protein: CASSAQGADTEAFF. The V call is TRBV19, the J call TRBJ1-1; 9 nucleotides line up with TRBD1. There are 14 residues in the CDR3. The junction had 4 bases not matched to a gene; V was cut back by 5 bases and J by 3 bases. Looked up from germline, CDR1 is LNHDA and CDR2 is SQIVND (reference sequence).